This TCR beta chain was recorded in a study of blood T cell repertoires in COVID-19. For the study at large: PBMCs, B-cell-depleted T cells, or T cells provided the cDNA or gDNA that made up the material.

Trimming took 3 bases from V and 10 from J, leaving 16 bases between them. Germline assignment: CDR1 SGDLS and CDR2 YYNGEE. This CDR3 is built from 13 residues. TCRdb's copy holds only in-frame clones and misses some; the assay was immunoSEQ multiplex PCR. The sample lists more than 85,000 clones; roughly 90% were seen once. The sample consisted of peripheral blood. The TCR sequence derives from a human donor with COVID-19, enrolled during active disease. The donor label of this sample is uncertain. The rearrangement links TRBV9 to TRBJ1-1; TRBD1 might be the D (5 bases). The CDR3 DNA follows: TGTGCCAGCAGCGCCTCGGGTCAGGGTGCAGCTTTCTTT. It translates to CASSASGQGAAFF.